Below, 10 T cell receptor beta chains from the same sample are listed, as sequenced in a study of tissue T cells after allogeneic stem cell transplantation. The time point was: mouse harvest day 14 after allogeneic transplant. Each mouse received 10^7 T-cell-depleted marrow cells plus 10^6 splenic CD5+ T cells by tail vein. Assay used: immunoSEQ multiplex PCR; TCRdb lists only in-frame clones, some missing. Altogether about 2,800 clones are present, roughly two fifths being singletons, with the ten largest covering under 30%. Material for sequencing was gut tissue. These receptors were obtained from a female BALB/c mouse given C57BL/6 T cells with graft-versus-host disease after an allogeneic hematopoietic cell transplant.

This clone was recorded a few times. Gene labels here are mouse ones. The read ends 1 residue early relative to the CDR3; the germline J gene fills the gap. The chain recombines TRBV26 with TRBJ2-7; D may be TRBD1 (5 bases). Germline CDR1 reads KGHPV; CDR2 reads FQNQEV (reference sequence). CDR3 length equals 14 residues. V was cut by 0 bases and J by 0 bases, with 6 bases left in between. Partial CDR3 DNA: TGTGCCAGCAGTCTGTCCCAGGGCTCCTATGAACAGTAC. This codes for CASSLSQGSYEQY. The whole CDR3 sequence is CASSLSQGSYEQYF.

Worth noting for this clone: The gene names here belong to mouse. With the read ending 1 residue before the CDR3 end, the germline J gene is used to fill in that end. The rearrangement links TRBV13-1 to TRBJ2-4; a possible D gene is TRBD2 (6 bases). Trimming pared 3 bases from V and 6 bases from J, leaving 8 bases between. This CDR3 spans 12 amino acids. Germline V gene lookup returns CDR1 NSHNY and CDR2 SYGAGN. The CDR3 is CASSGDFNTLYF. The sequenced CDR3 bases are TGTGCCAGCAGTGGGGACTTTAACACCTTGTAC.

Remarks on this clone: Genes here carry mouse names. The CDR3 goes on 1 residue after the read ends, and that part is filled in from the germline J gene. This chain uses TRBV20 with TRBJ2-2; perhaps D is TRBD1 or TRBD2 (6 bases each). The germline V gene encodes CDR1 GFQATS and CDR2 STVNSAI. The CDR3 extends over 14 amino acids. Deletions cut 1 base from V and 4 bases from J, with 10 bases between. The CDR3 sequence: CGARGGQGTGQLYF. The sequenced CDR3 bases are TGTGGTGCTAGGGGGGGGCAGGGCACCGGGCAGCTCTAC.

This clone was seen only once. Mouse names are used for the genes. The missing CDR3 end, 1 residue past where the read stops, is filled in from the germline J gene. The chain recombines TRBV31 with TRBJ1-4; TRBD1 agrees at 8 bases. The CDR3 length is 15 residues. Germline V gene lookup returns CDR1 GKSSPN and CDR2 SITVG. V lost 0 bases and J lost 7; bases outside the gene matches: 7. CDR3 DNA, as far as it was read: TGTGCCTGGAGTCTAAATGACAGGGGAAGCGAAAGATTATTT. Protein sequence: CAWSLNDRGSERLF. The CDR3 reads in full as CAWSLNDRGSERLFF.

By frequency in the sample, this clone is large. Gene names follow the mouse nomenclature. The CDR3 extends 1 residue past the end of the read, so its final part is completed from the germline J gene. The J gene is TRBJ1-3, the V gene TRBV26; TRBD1 matches 8 bases. This CDR3 is built from 15 residues. CDR1 is KGHPV and CDR2 is FQNQEV in the germline V gene (reference sequence). After removal of 4 bases from V and 2 bases from J, the junction contained 4 bases not matched to a gene. This chain's CDR3 is CASSRQGATGNTLYF. The sequenced part of the CDR3 DNA is TGTGCCAGCAGTCGTCAGGGGGCAACTGGAAATACGCTCTAT.

This clone was counted a few times. Any gene name here is a mouse gene name. With the read ending 1 residue before the CDR3 end, the germline J gene is used to fill in that end. V and J are TRBV2 and TRBJ1-1; D is undetermined. Germline CDR1 is LGHNA and CDR2 is YSYQKL. With 0 bases removed from V and 0 bases from J, the gap between germline ends came to 5 bases. The CDR3 is 14 residues long. The sequenced CDR3 bases are TGTGCCAGCAGCCAAGAACCTGCAAACACAGAAGTCTTC. Amino acids: CASSQEPANTEVF. The whole CDR3 region reads CASSQEPANTEVFF.

This clone was observed a handful of times. Gene names refer to mouse genes. The CDR3 end lies 1 residue beyond the end of the read and is filled in from the germline J gene. The rearrangement uses TRBV1 and TRBJ2-2; D unresolved. V was cut by 4 bases and J by 0 bases, with 9 bases left in between. The CDR3 runs to 15 residues. Germline V gene data show CDR1 as NSQYPW and CDR2 as LRSPGD (reference sequence). The CDR3 protein is CTCSVQRSNTGQLYF. CDR3 DNA, as far as it was read: TGCACCTGCAGTGTTCAAAGATCAAACACCGGGCAGCTCTAC. Supplemented by reference TRBV1 and TRBJ2-2, the full variable domain reads VTLLEQNPRWRLVPRGQAVNLRCILKNSQYPWMSWYQQDLQKQLQWLFTLRSPGDKEVKSLPGADYLATRVTDTELRLQVANMSQGRTLYCTCSVQRSNTGQLYFGEGSKLTVL.

With regard to this clone: The junction departs from germline at one end; a sequencing error may be responsible. Genes and germline come from the mouse. The read ends 1 residue early relative to the CDR3; the germline J gene fills the gap. The genes are TRBV3 and TRBJ1-5, with D possibly being TRBD1 (6 bases). CDR1 and CDR2 (germline): SNHLY, FYNGKV (reference sequence). CDR3 size: 13 residues. The covered CDR3 bases are TGTGCCACCAGCTCGGACAGCAACCAGGCTCCGCTT. Amino acids: CATSSDSNQAPL. The CDR3 in its entirety is CATSSDSNQAPLF.

This clone was seen only a few times. Gene names and germline refer to mouse. The CDR3 end is not reached by the read, which stops 1 residue before it; the germline J gene fills it in. The V and J genes are TRBV13-2 and TRBJ2-5, with 14 nucleotides matching TRBD2. Looked up from germline, CDR1 is NNHNN and CDR2 is SYGAGS (reference sequence). V trimming: 3 bases; J trimming: 2 bases; junction bases outside the gene matches: 5. The CDR3 contains 17 residues. The CDR3: CASGGGLGGRGQDTQYF. The DNA read from the CDR3 is TGTGCCAGCGGTGGGGGACTGGGGGGGCGCGGCCAAGACACCCAGTAC.

With regard to this clone: Genes and germline come from the mouse. The read ends 1 residue early relative to the CDR3; the germline J gene fills the gap. The chain has TRBV16 and TRBJ1-1; D not certain. The V end was cut by 5 bases, the J end by 2 bases, with 6 bases between. The CDR3 runs to 12 residues. Germline loops: CDR1 SGHSA, CDR2 FRNQAP. This chain's CDR3 is CASSPYNTEVFF. The sequenced CDR3 bases are TGTGCAAGCAGCCCCTATAACACAGAAGTCTTC.